One sample yielded the 14 T cell receptor beta chains listed below, sequenced in a study of blood T cells in healthy people across ages. A sample-barcoded 5' primer and a J-beta primer mix were used in a second PCR of about 7 to 11 cycles. MiXCR, applied by TCRdb to the 5' RACE reads, yields one record per CDR3 protein. The sample holds 550,000 to 600,000 distinct CDR3 sequences; 27% are singletons and the top ten take about a fifth. Sequenced input: blood. These receptors all come from a woman in her seventies in good health.

The chain's CDR3 is CASSQDPSGRVETQYF. In DNA form, the CDR3 reads TGCGCCAGCAGCCAAGATCCTAGCGGAAGGGTGGAGACCCAGTACTTC. The chain links TRBV4-3 to TRBJ2-5; 7 bases are a match to TRBD2. CDR1 and CDR2 from the germline V gene are LGHNA and YSLEER. Trimming cost V 0 bases and J 5 bases; bases outside gene matches: 9. The CDR3 has 16 residues.

The chain has TRBV7-9 and TRBJ1-5, with 8 bases aligning to TRBD1. Germline V CDR1 and CDR2: SEHNR, FQNEAQ (reference sequence). V trimming: 4 bases; J trimming: 2 bases; junction bases outside the gene matches: 4. The CDR3 runs to 15 residues. Here the CDR3 reads CASSSDRDRNQPQHF. CDR3 sequence (DNA): TGTGCCAGCAGCTCGGACAGGGACCGCAATCAGCCCCAGCATTTT.

This clonotype turned up a few times. The CDR3 protein is CASSEALSTDTQYF. The CDR3 DNA reads as TGTGCCAGCAGTGAAGCGCTAAGCACAGATACGCAGTATTTT. This chain uses TRBV2 with TRBJ2-3, with no clear D. The germline gives CDR1 SNHLY, CDR2 FYNNEI. Trimming pared 0 bases from V and 0 bases from J, leaving 4 bases between. CDR3 length: 14 amino acids.

This sequence joins TRBV29-1 and TRBJ2-3; 9 bases map to TRBD1. Trimming cost V 6 bases and J 0 bases; bases outside gene matches: 4. This CDR3 is 14 amino acids long. Germline values: CDR1 SQVTM, CDR2 ANQGSEA. CDR3 sequence reads: CSVGTGTSTDTQYF. In DNA form, the CDR3 reads TGCAGCGTGGGGACAGGGACTAGCACAGATACGCAGTATTTT.

This clonotype was observed a few times. The chain couples TRBV4-2 to TRBJ1-4; D remains ambiguous. This CDR3 has 16 residues. V was clipped by 2 bases and J by 6 bases, with 16 bases between them. Germline V gene lookup returns CDR1 LGHNA and CDR2 YNFKEQ. The CDR3 reads CASSQNLAQTYEKLFF. The CDR3 DNA is TGTGCCAGCAGCCAAAATTTAGCACAGACCTATGAAAAACTGTTTTTT.

This rearrangement joins TRBV20-1 to TRBJ1-4; D is possibly TRBD1 (5 bases). Trimming removed 2 bases at V and 6 bases at J, with 13 bases between. The CDR3 is 14 residues long. Germline V lookup: CDR1 DFQATT, CDR2 SNEGSKA (reference sequence). CDR3 nucleotides: TGCAGTGCTAGAAAGGGCAGGGACTATGAAAAACTGTTTTTT. Protein sequence: CSARKGRDYEKLFF.

This clonotype was recorded a few times. At one end, the junction sequence differs from germline, possibly due to a read error. This chain connects TRBV7-3 to TRBJ2-5, with D perhaps matching TRBD2 (5 bases). CDR1 is SGHTA and CDR2 is FQGTGA in the germline V gene. The CDR3 sequence is 12 residues long. CDR3 DNA: TGTGCCAGCAGCTTAAGAGGGTATGATAGATTCTTC. It encodes CASSLRGYDRFF.

The chain couples TRBV24-1 to TRBJ1-5, with 7 bases that match TRBD1. The germline V gene has CDR1 KGHDR and CDR2 SFDVKD. CDR3 length: 15 amino acids. V shed 4 bases, J shed 5 bases, and the junction held 7 bases outside the gene matches. Here the CDR3 DNA reads TGTGCCACCAGTGAAGCGACAGGGAGAGATCAGCCCCAGCATTTT. Translating gives CATSEATGRDQPQHF.

On this clonotype itself: A read error may account for a junction end that differs from germline. J is TRBJ1-1 and V is TRBV6-6; 10 bases are a match to TRBD1. Germline V lookup: CDR1 MNHNY, CDR2 SVGAGI (reference sequence). The CDR3 is made up of 15 amino acids. The CDR3 DNA reads as TGTGCCAGCAGTGACTCCGGGACAGGGGTCGCTGAAGCTTTCTTT. The encoded protein is CASSDSGTGVAEAFF.

V gene TRBV6-2 or TRBV6-3 combines with J gene TRBJ2-5; no clear D. The CDR3 has 15 residues. V gave up 4 bases and J gave up 0 bases, with 12 bases separating them. Germline values: CDR1 MNHEY, CDR2 SVGEGT. Written as DNA, the CDR3 is TGTGCCAGCAGTTCAAAGCTAAAGTACCAAGAGACCCAGTACTTC. This sequence encodes CASSSKLKYQETQYF.

This clonotype was seen only a few times. The rearrangement joins TRBV7-9 to TRBJ2-4, with D tentatively TRBD1 (6 bases). The CDR3 is made up of 16 amino acids. Germline lookup yields CDR1 SEHNR and CDR2 FQNEAQ (reference sequence). The germline V and J ends were trimmed by 5 bases and 3 bases, with 17 bases remaining between them. The CDR3 region is CASSLTGNLGKNIQYF. The CDR3 nucleotides read TGTGCCAGCAGCCTCACAGGGAATTTAGGCAAAAACATTCAGTACTTC.

Remarks on this clonotype: Germline is not matched at one junction end, which may reflect a read error. The chain recombines TRBV29-1 with TRBJ2-5, with 8 positions matching TRBD1. There are 12 residues in the CDR3. CDR1 and CDR2 from the germline V gene are SQVTM and ANQGSEA. The CDR3, as DNA: TGCAGCGTTCAGGTGACAGGGGAGACCCAGCACTTC. This translates into CSVQVTGETQHF.

V usage is TRBV5-1 and J usage is TRBJ2-5; no clear D. TRBJ2-7 explains the end of the DNA better; the J call may be wrong. CDR1 and CDR2 from the germline V gene are SGHRS and YFSETQ. The CDR3 consists of 13 residues. The CDR3 region has the DNA TGCGCCAGCAGCTTAACATCCACCTACGAGCAGTACTTC. It translates to CASSLTSTYEQYF.

Many counts were recorded for this clonotype. The chain combines TRBV5-1 with TRBJ2-5, with D tentatively TRBD2 (6 bases). Trimming shortened V by 4 bases and J by 5 bases, and 9 bases separated the two germline ends. Germline CDR1 is SGHRS and CDR2 is YFSETQ. This CDR3 has 12 amino acids. CDR3 loop: CASSPEGETQYF. DNA for the CDR3: TGCGCCAGCAGCCCGGAGGGGGAGACCCAGTACTTC.